Listed below are T cell receptor beta chains from one sample, sequenced in a study of shared T cell receptors in the human thymus. Produced via immunoSEQ multiplex PCR; TCRdb's table is partial and in-frame only. The sample consists of roughly 560,000 clones, approximately 78% of them appearing once. These data also formed part of another study, on human thymus T cells.

What was sequenced was thymocytes. The origin of the receptors is a boy in the first two years of life with a congenital heart defect. CDR3s include the opening cysteine and the closing phenylalanine or tryptophan. The D gene is left open where the match is weak. Not all rows give a size; the values are once, few, many and, for expanded clones, a class.

size: -; J: TRBJ2-7; V: TRBV19; D: TRBD1; CDR3: CASSRDRGTYEQYF; DNA: TGTGCCAGTAGCCGGGACAGGGGGACCTACGAGCAGTACTTC
size: -; J: TRBJ1-2; V: TRBV1; D: -; CDR3: CTSSLLSGTGGAGNYGYTF; DNA: TGCACCAGCAGCCTCCTCTCCGGGACAGGGGGCGCGGGTAACTATGGCTACACCTTC
size: few; J: TRBJ2-7; V: TRBV6-5; D: -; CDR3: CASSYSRGGHEQYF; DNA: TGTGCCAGCAGTTACTCGAGGGGGGGCCACGAGCAGTACTTC
size: once; J: TRBJ1-1; V: TRBV7-2; D: TRBD1; CDR3: CASSWTGGTTEAFF; DNA: TGTGCCAGCAGCTGGACAGGGGGGACGACTGAAGCTTTCTTT
size: -; J: TRBJ2-3; V: TRBV5-4; D: TRBD2; CDR3: CASTPPGGGSTDTQYF; DNA: TGTGCCAGCACCCCTCCGGGCGGGGGAAGCACAGATACGCAGTATTTT
size: -; J: TRBJ2-6; V: TRBV19; D: TRBD1; CDR3: CASSMVKGQANSGANVLTF; DNA: TGTGCCAGTAGTATGGTTAAGGGACAGGCGAACTCTGGGGCCAACGTCCTGACTTTC
size: -; J: TRBJ2-7; V: TRBV30; D: -; CDR3: CAWRAGISGEQYF; DNA: TGTGCCTGGAGGGCGGGGATCAGTGGCGAGCAGTACTTC
size: -; J: TRBJ2-4; V: TRBV5-6; D: TRBD1; CDR3: CASSTFGQEVAKNIQYF; DNA: TGTGCCAGCAGCACTTTCGGACAGGAGGTAGCCAAAAACATTCAGTACTTC
size: -; J: TRBJ2-2; V: TRBV6-6; D: TRBD1; CDR3: CASSYKAGGDTGELFF; DNA: TGTGCCAGCAGTTACAAGGCAGGGGGCGACACCGGGGAGCTGTTTTTT
size: once; J: TRBJ2-7; V: TRBV14; D: TRBD1; CDR3: CASSQATGDVLYEQYF; DNA: TGTGCCAGCAGCCAAGCAACAGGGGACGTCCTATACGAGCAGTACTTC
size: -; J: TRBJ1-1; V: TRBV7-9; D: -; CDR3: CASSARGGPTEAFF; DNA: TGTGCCAGCAGCGCGAGGGGGGGGCCTACCGAAGCTTTCTTT
size: -; J: TRBJ2-1; V: TRBV11-2; D: TRBD2; CDR3: CASSLELSGRGEEFF; DNA: TGTGCCAGCAGCTTAGAGCTTAGCGGGAGGGGGGAAGAGTTCTTC
size: -; J: TRBJ2-4; V: TRBV27; D: -; CDR3: CASSPGTRGPLAKNIQYF; DNA: TGTGCCAGCAGTCCCGGGACAAGGGGACCCCTAGCCAAAAACATTCAGTACTTC
size: -; J: TRBJ2-7; V: TRBV4-1; D: -; CDR3: CASSQERTQSYEQYF; DNA: TGCGCCAGCAGCCAAGAAAGGACTCAAAGCTACGAGCAGTACTTC
size: once; J: TRBJ2-7; V: TRBV7-3; D: -; CDR3: CASSLTLERSVQYF; DNA: TGTGCCAGCAGCTTAACGCTCGAAAGATCGGTGCAGTACTTC
size: -; J: TRBJ2-7; V: TRBV29-1; D: TRBD1; CDR3: CSVGDRGGEQYF; DNA: TGCAGCGTTGGGGACAGGGGAGGCGAGCAGTACTTC
size: -; J: TRBJ1-2; V: TRBV4-3; D: TRBD1; CDR3: CASSHRDRGVRGYTF; DNA: TGCGCCAGCAGCCACCGGGACAGGGGGGTAAGAGGCTACACCTTC
size: -; J: TRBJ2-7; V: TRBV11-2; D: -; CDR3: CASSLDRQADYEQYF; DNA: TGTGCCAGCAGCTTAGATCGACAGGCCGACTACGAGCAGTACTTC
size: -; J: TRBJ2-1; V: TRBV9; D: -; CDR3: CASSAWASAIYNEQFF; DNA: TGTGCCAGCAGCGCTTGGGCTAGCGCCATCTACAATGAGCAGTTCTTC
size: -; J: TRBJ2-2; V: TRBV7-2; D: TRBD1; CDR3: CASSYGTGRAGELFF; DNA: TGTGCCAGCAGCTATGGGACAGGGCGGGCCGGGGAGCTGTTTTTT
size: -; J: TRBJ2-7; V: TRBV11-2; D: TRBD1; CDR3: CASSLGGQDSYEQYF; DNA: TGTGCCAGCAGCTTAGGGGGACAGGACAGCTACGAGCAGTACTTC
size: -; J: TRBJ2-7; V: TRBV9; D: -; CDR3: CASSVKTYRDSYEQYF; DNA: TGTGCCAGCAGCGTAAAGACGTACAGGGACTCCTACGAGCAGTACTTC
size: -; J: TRBJ2-7; V: TRBV7-9; D: TRBD2; CDR3: CASSCGRRRDYIGLEQYF; DNA: TGTGCCAGCAGCTGCGGGCGCCGTAGGGACTACATTGGCCTCGAGCAGTACTTC
size: -; J: TRBJ2-7; V: TRBV28; D: -; CDR3: CASTGGQEQAYEQYF; DNA: TGTGCCAGCACCGGCGGGCAGGAGCAGGCCTACGAGCAGTACTTC
size: -; J: TRBJ1-1; V: TRBV7-2; D: -; CDR3: CASSLAFMNTEAFF; DNA: TGTGCCAGCAGCTTAGCTTTTATGAACACTGAAGCTTTCTTT
size: -; J: TRBJ2-1; V: TRBV11-2; D: TRBD2; CDR3: CASSFLLAGPYNEQFF; DNA: TGTGCCAGCAGCTTCCTACTAGCGGGACCCTACAATGAGCAGTTCTTC
size: once; J: TRBJ2-5; V: TRBV4-3; D: -; CDR3: CASSRGRERSRPRETQYF; DNA: TGCGCCAGCAGCCGAGGCAGGGAAAGATCGCGGCCCCGCGAGACCCAGTACTTC
size: once; J: TRBJ2-1; V: TRBV5-4; D: TRBD2; CDR3: CASSYGLAGDNEQFF; DNA: TGTGCCAGCAGCTACGGACTAGCGGGAGACAATGAGCAGTTCTTC
size: -; J: TRBJ2-2; V: TRBV5-4; D: TRBD2; CDR3: CASSFLAGGPVTGELFF; DNA: TGTGCCAGCAGCTTTCTAGCGGGAGGGCCAGTCACCGGGGAGCTGTTTTTT
size: -; J: TRBJ1-2; V: TRBV4-2; D: -; CDR3: CASSQDLGETYGYTF; DNA: TGTGCCAGCAGCCAAGATCTTGGGGAGACCTATGGCTACACCTTC
size: few; J: TRBJ1-2; V: TRBV4-3; D: TRBD1; CDR3: CASSQPGTGGNYGYTF; DNA: TGCGCCAGCAGCCAACCCGGGACAGGGGGCAACTATGGCTACACCTTC
size: -; J: TRBJ2-3; V: TRBV5-6; D: TRBD2; CDR3: CASSPPSGPGTDTQYF; DNA: TGTGCCAGCAGCCCGCCTAGCGGTCCGGGCACAGATACGCAGTATTTT
size: -; J: TRBJ1-2; V: TRBV10-1; D: TRBD1; CDR3: CASSGQLPYGYTF; DNA: TGCGCCAGCTCGGGACAGCTGCCATATGGCTACACCTTC
size: -; J: TRBJ2-7; V: TRBV27; D: TRBD2; CDR3: CASSLRPPRREGLRSYEQYF; DNA: TGTGCCAGCAGTTTACGCCCCCCGCGGCGGGAGGGCCTTAGGTCCTACGAGCAGTACTTC
size: -; J: TRBJ1-5; V: TRBV4-3; D: TRBD1; CDR3: CASSQDYRGGNQPQHF; DNA: TGCGCCAGCAGCCAAGATTACAGGGGCGGCAATCAGCCCCAGCATTTT
size: once; J: TRBJ1-2; V: TRBV11-2; D: -; CDR3: CASSLGRQTHYGYTF; DNA: TGTGCCAGCAGCTTAGGTCGACAGACTCACTATGGCTACACCTTC
size: -; J: TRBJ1-2; V: TRBV19; D: -; CDR3: CASGRSPGVAGYTF; DNA: TGTGCCAGTGGACGTTCGCCAGGGGTGGCTGGCTACACCTTC
size: -; J: TRBJ2-7; V: TRBV28; D: TRBD1; CDR3: CASRRDMTRDRPLYSYEQYF; DNA: TGTGCCAGCAGGCGAGACATGACCCGGGACAGACCACTATATTCCTACGAGCAGTACTTC
size: few; J: TRBJ2-7; V: TRBV2; D: TRBD2; CDR3: CASLSGGGTDYEQYF; DNA: TGTGCCAGCCTTAGCGGGGGAGGGACTGACTACGAGCAGTACTTC
size: -; J: TRBJ2-7; V: TRBV18; D: -; CDR3: CASSLNEQGKLPYEQYF; DNA: TGTGCCAGCTCACTCAACGAACAGGGAAAACTTCCCTACGAGCAGTACTTC